This T cell receptor beta chain came from a study of cytomegalovirus exposure and HLA in healthy donors. Study-wide points: Researchers reported from a later analysis that most CMV-associated TCR beta chains appeared HLA-restricted. Fewer N-insertions than the roughly 650-donor mean were reportedly shown by an Asian-associated ancestry cluster in a later analysis. Later analysis identified some 16,000 TCR beta sequences associated with HLA alleles, using a false discovery rate threshold of 0.05.

PCR amplification relied on 60 Vbeta primers (plus 13 Jbeta primers). The protocol was immunoSEQ multiplex PCR, while the TCRdb copy is restricted to in-frame clones and leaves out a portion. This table holds about 110,000 clones, roughly three quarters found once. On this clone: The antigen remains unidentified.

The V gene lost 6 bases and the J gene lost 4 bases, with 13 bases spanning the gap. This CDR3 has 13 amino acids. Germline CDR1 MNHEY, CDR2 SMNVEV (reference sequence). The chain combines TRBV27 with TRBJ2-7, with D unclear. The origin of this receptor is a man aged 25-45 years in good health and CMV-seropositive. Sequencing input: PBMCs. The CDR3 is CASSHTGGYEQYF. The CDR3 DNA reads TGTGCCAGCAGCCATACCGGCGGTTACGAGCAGTACTTC.